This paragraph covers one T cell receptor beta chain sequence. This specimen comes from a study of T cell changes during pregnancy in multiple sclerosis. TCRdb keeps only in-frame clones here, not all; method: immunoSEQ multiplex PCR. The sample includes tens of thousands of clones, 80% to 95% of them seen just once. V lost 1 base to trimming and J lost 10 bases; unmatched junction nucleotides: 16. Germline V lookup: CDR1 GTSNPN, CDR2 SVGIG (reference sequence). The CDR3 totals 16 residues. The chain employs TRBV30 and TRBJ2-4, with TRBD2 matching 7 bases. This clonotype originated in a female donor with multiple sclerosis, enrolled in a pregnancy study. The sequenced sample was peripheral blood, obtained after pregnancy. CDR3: CAWSALSGAPGRIQYF. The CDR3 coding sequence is TGTGCCTGGAGTGCCTTAAGCGGGGCGCCAGGGAGGATTCAGTACTTC.